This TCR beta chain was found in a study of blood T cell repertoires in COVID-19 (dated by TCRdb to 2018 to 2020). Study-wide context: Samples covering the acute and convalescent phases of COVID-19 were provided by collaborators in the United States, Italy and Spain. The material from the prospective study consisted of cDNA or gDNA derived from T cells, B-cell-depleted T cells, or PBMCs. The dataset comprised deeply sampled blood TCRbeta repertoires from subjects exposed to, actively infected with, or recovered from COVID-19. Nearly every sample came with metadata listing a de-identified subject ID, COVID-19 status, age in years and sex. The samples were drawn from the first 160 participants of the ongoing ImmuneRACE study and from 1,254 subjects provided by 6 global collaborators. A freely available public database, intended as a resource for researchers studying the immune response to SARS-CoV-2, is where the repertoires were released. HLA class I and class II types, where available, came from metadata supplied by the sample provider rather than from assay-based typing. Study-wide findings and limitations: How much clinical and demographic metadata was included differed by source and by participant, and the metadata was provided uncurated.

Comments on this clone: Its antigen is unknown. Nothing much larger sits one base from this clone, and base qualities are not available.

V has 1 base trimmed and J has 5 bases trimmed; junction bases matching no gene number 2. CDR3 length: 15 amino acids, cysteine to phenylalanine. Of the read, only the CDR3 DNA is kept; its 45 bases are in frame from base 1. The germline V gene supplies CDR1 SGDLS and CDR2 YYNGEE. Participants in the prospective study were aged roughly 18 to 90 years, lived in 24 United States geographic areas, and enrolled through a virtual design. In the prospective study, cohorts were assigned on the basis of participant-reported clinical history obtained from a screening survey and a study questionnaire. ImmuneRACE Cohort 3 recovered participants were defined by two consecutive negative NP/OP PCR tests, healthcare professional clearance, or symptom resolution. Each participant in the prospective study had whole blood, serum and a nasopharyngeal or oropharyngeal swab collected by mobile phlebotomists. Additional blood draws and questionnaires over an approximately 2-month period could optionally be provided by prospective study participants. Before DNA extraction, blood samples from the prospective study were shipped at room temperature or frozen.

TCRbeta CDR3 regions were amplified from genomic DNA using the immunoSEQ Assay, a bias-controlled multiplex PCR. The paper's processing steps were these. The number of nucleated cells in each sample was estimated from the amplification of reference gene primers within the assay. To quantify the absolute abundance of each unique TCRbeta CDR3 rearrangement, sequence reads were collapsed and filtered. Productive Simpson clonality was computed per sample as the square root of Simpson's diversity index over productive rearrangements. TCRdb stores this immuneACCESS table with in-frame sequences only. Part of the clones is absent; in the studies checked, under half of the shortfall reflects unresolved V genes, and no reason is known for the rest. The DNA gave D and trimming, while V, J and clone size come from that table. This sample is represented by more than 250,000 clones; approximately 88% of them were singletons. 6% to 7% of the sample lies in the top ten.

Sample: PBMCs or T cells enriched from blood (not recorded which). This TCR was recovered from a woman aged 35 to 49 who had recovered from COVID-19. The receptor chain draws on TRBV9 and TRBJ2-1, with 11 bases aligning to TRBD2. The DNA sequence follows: TGTGCCAGCAGCGTACAGGGACTAGCGGACAATGAGCAGTTCTTC. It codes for CASSVQGLADNEQFF.